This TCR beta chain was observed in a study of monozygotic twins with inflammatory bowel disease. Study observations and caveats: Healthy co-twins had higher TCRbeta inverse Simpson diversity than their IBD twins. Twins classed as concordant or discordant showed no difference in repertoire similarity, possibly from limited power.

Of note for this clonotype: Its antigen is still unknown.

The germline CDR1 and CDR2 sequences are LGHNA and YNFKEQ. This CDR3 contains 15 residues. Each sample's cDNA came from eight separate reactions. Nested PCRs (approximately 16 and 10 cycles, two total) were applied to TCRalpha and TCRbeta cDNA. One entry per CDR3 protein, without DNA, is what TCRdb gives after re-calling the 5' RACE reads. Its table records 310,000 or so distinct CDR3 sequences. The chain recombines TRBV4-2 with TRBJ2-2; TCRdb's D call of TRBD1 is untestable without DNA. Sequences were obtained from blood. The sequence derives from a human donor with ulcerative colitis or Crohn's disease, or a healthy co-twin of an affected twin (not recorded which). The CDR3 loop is CASSPRSRVAGELFF.